This entry describes one TCR beta chain. This specimen belongs to a study of blood T cell repertoires in COVID-19. About the research overall: The study drew acute and convalescent COVID-19 samples from the United States, Italy and Spain. Sample material is recorded as cDNA or gDNA derived from T cells, B-cell-depleted T cells, or PBMCs.

Original analysis: Amplification of reference gene primers was used by the study to estimate nucleated cell counts. Sequenced by immunoSEQ multiplex PCR; TCRdb stores in-frame clones only, minus some. V, J and clone size reflect that table, while D and trimming were determined from the DNA. This sample carries a few hundred thousand clones, 82% of them seen once, and the ten largest clones take 5.2%. V shed 0 bases and J 11 bases; nucleotides not matched to a gene: 21. Germline CDR1 reads MNHNS; CDR2 reads SASEGT. The CDR3 extends over 18 amino acids. This clonotype was obtained from a woman between 70 and 85 years old with COVID-19, enrolled during active disease. Material for sequencing was peripheral blood. The chain combines TRBV6-1 with TRBJ1-1; TRBD1 aligns across 7 bases. The chain's CDR3 is CASSEALRGGGAGSGAFF. CDR3 DNA sequence: TGTGCCAGCAGTGAAGCGCTTCGTGGAGGGGGCGCGGGAAGTGGGGCTTTCTTT.